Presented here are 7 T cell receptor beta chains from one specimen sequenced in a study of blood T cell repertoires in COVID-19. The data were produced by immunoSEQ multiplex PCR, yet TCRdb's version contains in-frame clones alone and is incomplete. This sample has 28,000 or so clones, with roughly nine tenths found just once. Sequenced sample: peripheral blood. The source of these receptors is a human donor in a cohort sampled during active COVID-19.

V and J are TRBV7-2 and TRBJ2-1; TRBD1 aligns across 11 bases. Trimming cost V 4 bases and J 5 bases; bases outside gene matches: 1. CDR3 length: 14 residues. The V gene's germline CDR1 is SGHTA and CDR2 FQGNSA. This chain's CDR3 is CASSWTGGNNEQFF. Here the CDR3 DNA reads TGTGCCAGCAGCTGGACAGGGGGCAACAATGAGCAGTTCTTC.

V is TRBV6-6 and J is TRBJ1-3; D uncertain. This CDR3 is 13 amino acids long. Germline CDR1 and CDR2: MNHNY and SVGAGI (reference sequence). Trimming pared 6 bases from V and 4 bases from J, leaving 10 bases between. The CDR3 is CASSSVIGNTIYF. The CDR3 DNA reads TGTGCCAGCAGCTCCGTTATCGGAAACACCATATATTTT.

This CDR3 is CASSFDAGREQYF. The CDR3, as DNA: TGTGCCAGCAGCTTCGACGCGGGTCGCGAGCAGTACTTC. The V and J genes are TRBV11-3 and TRBJ2-7; tentatively, D is TRBD2 (5 bases). The CDR3 runs to 13 residues. Trimming removed 3 bases at V and 6 bases at J, with 12 bases between. The germline gives CDR1 SGHNT, CDR2 YENEEA. Full variable domain (outside the CDR3, taken from reference TRBV11-3 and TRBJ2-7): EAGVVQSPRYKIIEKKQPVAFWCNPISGHNTLYWYLQNLGQGPELLIRYENEEAVDDSQLPKDRFSAERLKGVDSTLKIQPAELGDSAVYLCASSFDAGREQYFGPGTRLTVT.

The CDR3: CASSSKYKSQNTEAFF. CDR3 DNA sequence: TGTGCCAGCAGCTCCAAATACAAGTCCCAGAACACTGAAGCTTTCTTT. The chain couples TRBV7-9 to TRBJ1-1; no definite D call. Germline V gene sequence: CDR1 SEHNR, CDR2 FQNEAQ (reference sequence). This CDR3 contains 16 residues. V lost 4 bases and J lost 1, with 16 bases in between.

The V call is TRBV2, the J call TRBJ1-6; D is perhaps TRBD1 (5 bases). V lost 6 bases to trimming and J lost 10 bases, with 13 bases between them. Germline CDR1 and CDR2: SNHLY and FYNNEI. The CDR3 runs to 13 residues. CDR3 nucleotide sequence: TGTGCCAGCAGGGCAGGGATCGGATCACCCCTCCACTTT. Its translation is CASRAGIGSPLHF.

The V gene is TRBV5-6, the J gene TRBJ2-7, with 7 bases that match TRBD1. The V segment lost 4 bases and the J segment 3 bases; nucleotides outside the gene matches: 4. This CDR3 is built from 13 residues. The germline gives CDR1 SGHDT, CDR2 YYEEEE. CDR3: CASSMGQYYEQYF. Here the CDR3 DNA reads TGTGCCAGCAGCATGGGACAGTACTACGAGCAGTACTTC.

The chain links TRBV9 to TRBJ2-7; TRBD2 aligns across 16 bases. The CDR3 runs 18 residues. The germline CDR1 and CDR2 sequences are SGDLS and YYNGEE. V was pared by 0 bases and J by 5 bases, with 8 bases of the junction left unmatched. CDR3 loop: CASSVGPGLAGGQDEQYF. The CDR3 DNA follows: TGTGCCAGCAGCGTAGGGCCGGGACTAGCGGGGGGGCAGGACGAGCAGTACTTC.